The 32 T cell receptor beta chains presented below share a single source sample, sequenced in a study of post-analysis software for immune sequencing data. Overall study results and limits: Among 5 or 6 TRBV segments more frequent in patients than controls were TRBV5-6, TRBV5-1 and TRBV20-1.

The TCR beta cDNA libraries carried unique molecular identifiers. TCRdb processed the PCR reads anew with MiXCR; each CDR3 protein has one entry. The sample consists of approximately 630,000 distinct CDR3 sequences, roughly three fifths of them appearing once. No antigen is known for these receptors. The material sequenced was blood. Receptors were obtained from a girl aged 2 to 9 with multiple sclerosis.

CDR3 sequence reads: CATSRDRLAQFF. The CDR3 DNA follows: TGTGCCACCAGCAGAGATCGGTTGGCGCAGTTCTTC. V usage is TRBV15 and J usage is TRBJ2-1, with D hard to call. This CDR3 comprises 12 residues. The V end was cut by 0 bases, the J end by 12 bases, with 9 bases between. Germline V gene data show CDR1 as LNHNV and CDR2 as YYDKDF (reference sequence).

The chain couples TRBV11-2 to TRBJ2-1, with 10 bases identical to TRBD2. J was trimmed by 0 bases and V by 6 bases; bases with no gene match: 5. The CDR3 loop spans 16 amino acids. Per the germline V gene, CDR1 is SGHAT and CDR2 is FQNNGV. This CDR3 reads CASRQPSGSSYNEQFF. The CDR3 bases are TGTGCCAGCAGACAACCTAGCGGGAGCTCCTACAATGAGCAGTTCTTC.

V and J are TRBV20-1 and TRBJ1-1, with 8 bases lining up with TRBD1. With 3 bases clipped from V and 5 bases from J, the junction kept 8 bases outside the gene matches. This CDR3 comprises 14 residues. Germline V lookup: CDR1 DFQATT, CDR2 SNEGSKA (reference sequence). This CDR3 reads CSASDGQGRTEAFF. CDR3 DNA: TGCAGTGCTAGCGATGGACAGGGAAGGACTGAAGCTTTCTTT.

A word on this clonotype: The junction does not match germline at one end; this may be a read error. This chain joins TRBV12-3 or TRBV12-4 and TRBJ1-6; the match to TRBD1 covers 11 bases. This CDR3 spans 15 amino acids. This CDR3 is CASSLGTGGWPPLHF. The CDR3 DNA reads TGTGCCAGCAGCTTAGGGACAGGGGGTTGGCCACCCCTCCACTTT.

This clonotype was detected only a few times. V usage is TRBV11-2 and J usage is TRBJ2-5; D gene unclear. The CDR3 is 11 residues long. The V gene lost 4 bases and the J gene lost 5 bases, with 5 bases spanning the gap. The germline gives CDR1 SGHAT, CDR2 FQNNGV. As DNA, the CDR3 is TGTGCCAGCAGCTCCTCGGAGACCCAGTACTTC. It is translated as CASSSSETQYF.

This clonotype occurred a few times. The chain couples TRBV5-1 to TRBJ2-2; D gene uncertain. The ends were cut back, 5 bases at V and 7 bases at J, with 6 bases in the middle. Germline V gives CDR1 SGHRS, CDR2 YFSETQ. This CDR3 has 11 residues. The chain's CDR3 is CASRLDGELFF. The CDR3 DNA follows: TGCGCCAGCAGACTTGACGGGGAGCTGTTTTTT.

The chain carries TRBV29-1 and TRBJ2-4, with TRBD2 as a possible D gene (5 bases). The CDR3 loop spans 16 amino acids. Germline values: CDR1 SQVTM, CDR2 ANQGSEA. V was trimmed by 0 bases and J by 1 base, leaving 13 bases between them. CDR3 loop: CSVEDDARTAKNIQYF. Here the CDR3 DNA reads TGCAGCGTTGAAGATGACGCCCGGACTGCCAAAAACATTCAGTACTTC.

This chain connects TRBV7-9 to TRBJ2-3, with 8 bases identical to TRBD2. Germline loops: CDR1 SEHNR, CDR2 FQNEAQ (reference sequence). The CDR3 covers 17 residues. After removal of 2 bases from V and 1 base from J, the junction contained 8 bases not matched to a gene. CDR3 amino acids: CASSLLLAGLRTDTQYF. The CDR3 DNA sequence: TGTGCCAGCAGCTTACTTTTAGCGGGACTGCGCACAGATACGCAGTATTTT.

This clonotype was seen once. The chain employs TRBV7-9 and TRBJ2-5; D call uncertain. The DNA matches TRBJ2-7 better at its end, which makes the J call doubtful. Germline V gene sequence: CDR1 SEHNR, CDR2 FQNEAQ (reference sequence). This CDR3 is 14 amino acids long. Written as DNA, the CDR3 is TGTGCCAGCAGTCGCTCGGACGTATCCTACGAGCAGTACTTC. The encoded protein is CASSRSDVSYEQYF.

About this clonotype itself: Relative to the germline gene, one junction end is altered; a read error may explain this. The chain employs TRBV7-7 and TRBJ2-1; D is possibly TRBD1 (5 bases). The CDR3 extends over 13 amino acids. Germline V CDR1 and CDR2: SSHAT, FNYEAQ (reference sequence). CDR3 nucleotides: TGTGCTAGCAGCGAACGACAGTACAATGAGCAGTTCTTC. The encoded protein is CASSERQYNEQFF.

This rearrangement joins TRBV11-2 to TRBJ2-1; D might be TRBD2 (5 bases). The germline V gene encodes CDR1 SGHAT and CDR2 FQNNGV. The CDR3 consists of 13 residues. Trimming cost V 1 base and J 7 bases, with 8 bases left between them. The CDR3 nucleotides read TGTGCCAGCAGCTTAGGTGGGGAGAATGAGCAGTTCTTC. It yields the protein CASSLGGENEQFF.

V gene TRBV12-3 or TRBV12-4 combines with J gene TRBJ1-2; 10 bases match TRBD1. V shed 1 base and J 4 bases; nucleotides not matched to a gene: 9. This CDR3 region has 17 residues. The CDR3 region is CASSLGQGATTVYGYTF. The CDR3 DNA follows: TGTGCCAGCAGTTTAGGACAGGGGGCTACCACTGTCTATGGCTACACCTTC.

This clonotype was observed once. The rearrangement joins TRBV7-8 to TRBJ1-1; D unclear. The CDR3 loop spans 14 amino acids. CDR1 is SGHVS, CDR2 FQNEAQ, per germline. V lost 1 base and J lost 4, with 10 bases in between. CDR3 nucleotides: TGTGCCAGCAGCTTAGTCGTGGATAGCACTGAAGCTTTCTTT. It encodes CASSLVVDSTEAFF.

This CDR3 reads CASSTPRGQGLNTDTQYF. The CDR3 DNA is TGTGCCAGCAGCACCCCTCGGGGACAGGGGCTGAACACAGATACGCAGTATTTT. V is TRBV11-2 and J is TRBJ2-3, with 10 positions matching TRBD1. The J segment lost 2 bases and the V segment lost 5 bases, leaving 13 bases of the junction unmatched. The CDR3 runs to 18 residues. Germline CDR1 is SGHAT and CDR2 is FQNNGV.

The chain links TRBV7-9 to TRBJ2-7; TRBD2 matches at 8 bases. With the DNA end fitting TRBJ2-5 better, the J assignment may be wrong. Germline loops: CDR1 SEHNR, CDR2 FQNEAQ (reference sequence). The CDR3 consists of 18 residues. The CDR3 loop reads CASSPRLTGGGIKETQYF. The CDR3 bases are TGTGCCAGCAGCCCGCGACTAACGGGGGGGGGAATAAAAGAGACCCAGTACTTC.

This chain uses TRBV4-1 with TRBJ2-4; 11 bases fit TRBD2. With 1 base clipped from V and 0 bases from J, the junction kept 5 bases outside the gene matches. This CDR3 has 18 residues. The germline gives CDR1 MGHRA, CDR2 YSYEKL. The CDR3 is CASSQGLAGGLAKNIQYF. The DNA of the CDR3 is TGCGCCAGCAGCCAAGGGTTAGCGGGAGGGCTAGCCAAAAACATTCAGTACTTC.

The chain combines TRBV6-5 with TRBJ2-3, with TRBD2 identical over 8 bases. Unmatched junction bases numbered 2, after V lost 6 bases and J lost 0 bases. The CDR3 has 14 amino acids. CDR1 and CDR2 from the germline V gene are MNHEY and SVGAGI. The CDR3 DNA follows: TGTGCCAGCAGAGAGCGGGGGAGCACAGATACGCAGTATTTT. Its protein product is CASRERGSTDTQYF.

This clonotype occurred a few times. The chain uses TRBV15 and TRBJ2-7, with 8 bases identical to TRBD2. J gave up 7 bases and V 5 bases, and 16 bases lay outside the gene matches. Germline V gene data show CDR1 as LNHNV and CDR2 as YYDKDF (reference sequence). CDR3 length: 16 amino acids. The CDR3 DNA follows: TGTGCCACCAGCGGACCGGGACTAGTAGCCTCCGGGGAGCAGTACTTC. It yields the protein CATSGPGLVASGEQYF.

In nucleotides, the CDR3 is TGTGCCAGCCGGGGGGTTTCGACAGGGGGCTCAGAGACCCAGTACTTC. This sequence encodes CASRGVSTGGSETQYF. The chain employs TRBV28 and TRBJ2-5; 10 nucleotides align to TRBD1. Germline V gene data show CDR1 as MDHEN and CDR2 as SYDVKM. The CDR3 loop spans 16 amino acids. V lost 8 bases, J lost 4 bases, and 13 bases stayed unmatched.

Only a few counts were recorded for this clonotype. The chain joins TRBV2 to TRBJ1-1; the D gene is possibly TRBD1 (5 bases). The CDR3 loop spans 14 amino acids. V was pared by 6 bases and J by 2 bases, with 13 bases between. Looked up from germline, CDR1 is SNHLY and CDR2 is FYNNEI. The chain's CDR3 is CASRGDRGNTEAFF. The CDR3 DNA reads as TGTGCCAGCAGGGGCGACAGAGGTAACACTGAAGCTTTCTTT.

The rearrangement links TRBV5-1 to TRBJ2-1; 8 bases align to TRBD1. Germline V gene sequence: CDR1 SGHRS, CDR2 YFSETQ. This CDR3 is 16 amino acids long. Trimming took 3 bases from V and 5 from J; bases not matched to a gene: 10. CDR3 DNA sequence: TGCGCCAGCAGCTCGAACTCCGGGACAGGAGACAATGAGCAGTTCTTC. Protein product: CASSSNSGTGDNEQFF.

The chain links TRBV20-1 to TRBJ2-3; 13 bases match TRBD2. CDR1 DFQATT and CDR2 SNEGSKA come from the germline V gene (reference sequence). V shed 4 bases, J shed 4 bases, and the junction held 5 bases outside the gene matches. The CDR3 length is 15 residues. The CDR3 sequence is CSAIGTSGKADTQYF. The CDR3 DNA reads TGCAGTGCTATCGGGACTAGCGGGAAGGCAGATACGCAGTATTTT.

This chain links TRBV7-2 with TRBJ2-1, with D possibly TRBD1 on 7 matching bases. V was cut by 2 bases and J by 7 bases, with 15 bases left in between. This CDR3 has 15 amino acids. The germline V gene encodes CDR1 SGHTA and CDR2 FQGNSA. The CDR3 loop reads CASSLTRGVRNEQFF. CDR3 coding DNA: TGTGCCAGCAGCTTAACCAGGGGGGTAAGAAATGAGCAGTTCTTC. Combining the CDR3 with reference TRBV7-2 and TRBJ2-1 gives the whole variable domain GAGVSQSPSNKVTEKGKDVELRCDPISGHTALYWYRQSLGQGLEFLIYFQGNSAPDKSGLPSDRFSAERTGGSVSTLTIQRTQQEDSAVYLCASSLTRGVRNEQFFGPGTRLTVL.

This clonotype was observed a handful of times. The chain couples TRBV20-1 to TRBJ2-3; no reliable D call. V lost 1 base and J 9 bases, leaving 8 bases between the germline ends. CDR1 and CDR2 (germline): DFQATT, SNEGSKA (reference sequence). There are 11 residues in the CDR3. CDR3 in amino acids: CSARAGGTQYF. CDR3 DNA sequence: TGCAGTGCTAGAGCTGGCGGCACGCAGTATTTT.

The chain joins TRBV20-1 to TRBJ2-5; TRBD2 is a possible D gene (5 bases). V was shortened by 1 base and J by 1 base, with 10 bases between the two germline ends. Germline loops: CDR1 DFQATT, CDR2 SNEGSKA (reference sequence). This CDR3 has 14 residues. In nucleotides, the CDR3 is TGCAGTGCTAGAGTGAGGGCAGGCCAAGAGACCCAGTACTTC. This translates into CSARVRAGQETQYF.

This chain links TRBV7-2 with TRBJ2-4; maybe TRBD1 (6 bases). Between the trimmed V and J ends, which lost 5 bases and 8 bases, there was a span of 10 bases. CDR1 is SGHTA and CDR2 is FQGNSA in the germline V gene. This CDR3 comprises 12 residues. In DNA, the CDR3 is TGTGCCAGCAGCGGGGGCGTTGACATTCAGTACTTC. Translated: CASSGGVDIQYF.

This chain joins TRBV11-2 and TRBJ2-1; 14 bases align to TRBD2. V lost 4 bases and J lost 7; bases outside the gene matches: 9. The germline CDR1 and CDR2 sequences are SGHAT and FQNNGV. This CDR3 comprises 17 residues. CDR3 sequence reads: CASSSWTSGRFLNEQFF. The CDR3 region has the DNA TGTGCCAGCAGCTCGTGGACTAGCGGGAGGTTTCTGAATGAGCAGTTCTTC.

J is TRBJ1-5 and V is TRBV6-5; D might be TRBD1 (6 bases). Germline V gives CDR1 MNHEY, CDR2 SVGAGI. V was trimmed by 8 bases and J by 2 bases, leaving 19 bases between them. CDR3 length equals 16 residues. This CDR3 is CASATTQGSGNQPQHF. In nucleotides, the CDR3 is TGTGCCAGCGCAACGACGCAGGGGTCCGGCAATCAGCCCCAGCATTTT.

Note on this clonotype: Mismatch with germline at one junction end may stem from a read error. The chain combines TRBV7-8 with TRBJ2-2; D is unclear. CDR1 and CDR2 (germline): SGHVS, FQNEAQ. This CDR3 region has 14 residues. CDR3 coding DNA: TGTGCCAGCAGCTTACCAGTGAACACTGGGGAGCTGTTTTTT. This gives the protein CASSLPVNTGELFF.

The chain is built from TRBV5-6 and TRBJ2-1; TRBD2 matches 8 bases. With V trimmed by 2 bases and J by 5 bases, 9 bases remained unmatched. Germline V lookup: CDR1 SGHDT, CDR2 YYEEEE. The CDR3 runs to 16 residues. The DNA of the CDR3 is TGTGCCAGCAGCTTTAGTGGGCGGGGGGACGACAATGAGCAGTTCTTC. This sequence encodes CASSFSGRGDDNEQFF.

A few counts support this clonotype. J is TRBJ1-5 and V is TRBV6-2 or TRBV6-3; D is uncertain. Trimming removed 6 bases at V and 0 bases at J, with 12 bases between. From germline, CDR1 is MNHEY and CDR2 SVGEGT. The CDR3 contains 15 residues. In DNA, the CDR3 is TGTGCCAGCAGCCCCGAAAGGCATAGCAATCAGCCCCAGCATTTT. Translating it yields CASSPERHSNQPQHF.

The sample holds a few counts of this clonotype. The chain recombines TRBV7-9 with TRBJ2-1; 9 bases align to TRBD1. The CDR3 length is 19 residues. From germline, CDR1 is SEHNR and CDR2 FQNEAQ (reference sequence). V was pared by 4 bases and J by 3 bases, with 16 bases of the junction left unmatched. The CDR3 is CASSYKDNRGQGVYNEQFF. CDR3 DNA sequence: TGTGCCAGCAGCTATAAGGATAACAGGGGGCAGGGCGTCTACAATGAGCAGTTCTTC.